Listed here is a single TCR beta chain. The target antigen is unknown. CDR3 length: 15 amino acids. CDR1 is DFQATT, CDR2 SNEGSKA, per germline (reference sequence). The V segment lost 6 bases and the J segment 3 bases; nucleotides outside the gene matches: 6. TCRdb re-derived calls from the reads in MiXCR, one entry per CDR3 protein. Of a few hundred thousand distinct CDR3 sequences in the sample, around 20% are singletons; the top ten hold 15% to 20%. This entry comes from a study of T cell repertoires in cytomegalovirus infection. Overall study context: CMV epitopes used comprised recently identified HLA-C-restricted ones and well-studied HLA-B-restricted ones. Through public TCR beta signatures, both CMV infection and matching HLA type were indicated.

Study-level points and caveats: Summed public TCR beta family frequency identified CMV carriers bearing the relevant HLA.

The sample here was cultured PBMCs, taken from culture after CMV antigen stimulation. This chain connects TRBV20-1 to TRBJ2-1, with 12 bases matching TRBD2. This clonotype was obtained from a human donor in good health (CMV status not recorded). Some clones in this sample may be carry-over from other donors' samples. As DNA, the CDR3 is TGCAGTGCGGCGGGACTAGCGGGCGACTACAATGAGCAGTTCTTC. This sequence encodes CSAAGLAGDYNEQFF.